Presented here are 27 T cell receptor beta chains from one specimen sequenced in a study of T cells in Graves' hyperthyroidism and ophthalmopathy. Amplified TCR beta CDR3 regions came from RNA transcripts. An initial round of RT-PCR targeting the TCR CDR3 relied on the HTBI primer set. TCRdb reprocessed the multiplex PCR reads with MiXCR, giving one entry per CDR3 protein. The table has around 620,000 distinct CDR3 sequences, around 15% seen once. Sequencing was carried out using blood. The receptors were gathered from a woman under 40 with Graves' hyperthyroidism.

This CDR3 is CASSRQGGDSYNEQFF. CDR3 nucleotide sequence: TGTGCCAGCAGCCGACAGGGTGGAGACTCCTACAATGAGCAGTTCTTC. The genes are TRBV9 and TRBJ2-1; TRBD1 aligns across 7 bases. The CDR3 consists of 16 residues. CDR1 and CDR2 (germline): SGDLS, YYNGEE. V gave up 4 bases and J gave up 0 bases; unmatched junction bases: 7.

There are many counts of this clonotype. V is TRBV6-1 and J is TRBJ2-5, with D tentatively TRBD1 (5 bases). The CDR3 extends over 13 amino acids. The germline V and J ends were trimmed by 7 bases and 3 bases, with 12 bases remaining between them. The germline gives CDR1 MNHNS, CDR2 SASEGT. The CDR3 sequence: CASTSTREETQYF. Here the CDR3 DNA reads TGTGCCAGCACCTCAACCAGGGAAGAGACCCAGTACTTC.

This clonotype was counted ten times or more. The J gene is TRBJ2-2, the V gene TRBV7-9, with 8 bases fitting TRBD2. CDR3 length: 12 residues. Trimming removed 10 bases from V and 6 bases from J; junction bases left unmatched: 4. Germline values: CDR1 SEHNR, CDR2 FQNEAQ (reference sequence). The CDR3 nucleotides are TGTGCCACCGCTAGCGGGCCCGGGGAGCTGTTTTTT. Translation gives CATASGPGELFF. Full variable domain (missing parts from reference TRBV7-9 and TRBJ2-2): DTGVSQNPRHKITKRGQNVTFRCDPISEHNRLYWYRQTLGQGPEFLTYFQNEAQLEKSRLLSDRFSAERPKGSFSTLEIQRTEQGDSAMYLCATASGPGELFFGEGSRLTVL.

As to this clonotype: A much larger clone is a single base away; this may be a read error. The chain has TRBV28 and TRBJ2-3; possible D gene TRBD2, 5 bases. The CDR3 runs 16 residues. Germline assignment: CDR1 MDHEN and CDR2 SYDVKM. For the CDR3, the DNA is TGTGCCAGCAGTTTAGGTAGGCGGGCCCTCACAGATGCGCAGTATTTT. Protein: CASSLGRRALTDAQYF.

A few counts support this clonotype. The V gene is TRBV3-1, the J gene TRBJ2-7; 10 nucleotides agree with TRBD2. With V trimmed by 4 bases and J by 3 bases, 12 bases remained unmatched. The CDR3 totals 17 residues. Germline CDR1 reads LGHDT; CDR2 reads YNNKEL (reference sequence). The CDR3 DNA reads as TGTGCCAGCAGCCCCCACCCCCCCTTAGCGGGAGGCTACGAGCAGTACTTC. Its protein product is CASSPHPPLAGGYEQYF.

The gene calls are TRBV20-1 and TRBJ2-1; 14 bases are shared with TRBD2. Germline trimming cut 8 bases from V and 8 bases from J; bases unmatched to any gene: 11. The V gene's germline CDR1 is DFQATT and CDR2 SNEGSKA (reference sequence). This CDR3 comprises 15 residues. The CDR3 here is CSTTGTSGRGDEQFF. The CDR3 DNA sequence: TGCAGTACTACCGGGACTAGCGGGAGAGGCGATGAGCAGTTCTTC.

This clonotype has more than one count but fewer than ten. CDR3 nucleotides: TGTGCCAGCAGTTTACCTGGACTAGCGGGAGGGCCTCACGAGCAGTACTTC. Protein: CASSLPGLAGGPHEQYF. This sequence joins TRBV27 and TRBJ2-7, with 15 nucleotides matching TRBD2. The CDR3 length is 17 residues. Germline values: CDR1 MNHEY, CDR2 SMNVEV (reference sequence). The V segment lost 2 bases and the J segment 5 bases; nucleotides outside the gene matches: 7.

The genes are TRBV11-2 and TRBJ2-7, with 16 positions matching TRBD2. CDR1 is SGHAT and CDR2 is FQNNGV in the germline V gene. The CDR3 consists of 21 residues. V lost 3 bases to trimming and J lost 5 bases; unmatched junction nucleotides: 19. CDR3 residues: CASSFPTGLAGGPSLGDEQYF. DNA for the CDR3: TGTGCCAGCAGCTTCCCGACGGGACTAGCGGGAGGGCCAAGTTTAGGCGACGAGCAGTACTTC.

This sequence joins TRBV7-8 and TRBJ2-1, with 12 bases aligning to TRBD2. Trimming at V came to 5 bases and at J to 6 bases, leaving 8 bases not matched to a gene. Per germline, CDR1 SGHVS and CDR2 FQNEAQ. CDR3 length: 16 amino acids. The CDR3 spells CASSVTSGRGTNEQFF. CDR3 coding DNA: TGTGCCAGCAGCGTGACTAGCGGGAGAGGAACCAATGAGCAGTTCTTC. The full variable domain, rest sourced from reference TRBV7-8 and TRBJ2-1, is GAGVSQSPRYKVAKRGQDVALRCDPISGHVSLFWYQQALGQGPEFLTYFQNEAQLDKSGLPSDRFFAERPEGSVSTLKIQRTQQEDSAVYLCASSVTSGRGTNEQFFGPGTRLTVL.

This clonotype appeared many times. The CDR3: CSASDRRGANEKLFF. In nucleotides, the CDR3 is TGCAGTGCCTCAGACCGCAGGGGTGCTAATGAAAAACTGTTTTTT. The chain joins TRBV20-1 to TRBJ1-4; D possibly corresponds to TRBD1 (6 bases). V was trimmed by 6 bases and J by 3 bases, leaving 17 bases between them. The CDR3 consists of 15 residues. Germline V lookup: CDR1 DFQATT, CDR2 SNEGSKA (reference sequence).

This chain connects TRBV24-1 to TRBJ2-1, with 7 bases matching TRBD1. V shed 1 base and J 5 bases; nucleotides not matched to a gene: 7. Germline CDR1 and CDR2: KGHDR and SFDVKD. The CDR3 contains 16 residues. CDR3 residues: CATSDLPDRVNNEQFF. DNA of the CDR3: TGTGCCACCAGTGATTTACCTGACAGGGTCAACAATGAGCAGTTCTTC.

The sample holds many counts of this clonotype. The gene calls are TRBV7-2 and TRBJ2-1; TRBD2 is a possible D gene (6 bases). CDR3 length: 16 residues. In germline, CDR1 is SGHTA, CDR2 FQGNSA. Trimming pared 1 base from V and 0 bases from J, leaving 10 bases between. The CDR3 here is CASSLESGSSYNEQFF. The CDR3, as DNA: TGTGCCAGCAGCTTAGAATCCGGGAGCTCCTACAATGAGCAGTTCTTC.

This clonotype was counted ten times or more. This rearrangement joins TRBV28 to TRBJ2-7, with 10 bases fitting TRBD2. With V trimmed by 2 bases and J by 1 base, 5 bases remained unmatched. The CDR3 extends over 16 amino acids. Germline loops: CDR1 MDHEN, CDR2 SYDVKM. The CDR3 region has the DNA TGTGCCAGCAGTTTACTAGCGGGAGTAACGTCCTACGAGCAGTACTTC. As protein: CASSLLAGVTSYEQYF.

The V gene is TRBV18, the J gene TRBJ2-5; the D is unclear. The germline V gene encodes CDR1 KGHSH and CDR2 LQKENI. There are 14 residues in the CDR3. V was trimmed by 3 bases and J by 4 bases, leaving 12 bases between them. In DNA, the CDR3 is TGTGCCAGCTCACCCCGGGCCGCTTTAGAGACCCAGTACTTC. Protein sequence: CASSPRAALETQYF.

The chain links TRBV7-2 to TRBJ2-1; 8 nucleotides align to TRBD2. V lost 4 bases to trimming and J lost 6 bases; unmatched junction nucleotides: 11. The CDR3 runs to 16 residues. Germline V gene data show CDR1 as SGHTA and CDR2 as FQGNSA. CDR3: CASSSRGATYFNEQFF. CDR3 nucleotide sequence: TGTGCCAGCAGCTCGCGGGGGGCGACCTATTTCAATGAGCAGTTCTTC.

This clonotype was detected many times. The rearrangement uses TRBV2 and TRBJ2-1; unclear D gene. V lost 6 bases, J lost 7 bases, and 10 bases lay in between. Germline loops: CDR1 SNHLY, CDR2 FYNNEI. The CDR3 spans 12 residues. The CDR3 nucleotides read TGTGCCAGCAGCCTAGATTTTAATGAGCAGTTCTTC. Protein: CASSLDFNEQFF. Combining the CDR3 with reference TRBV2 and TRBJ2-1 gives the whole variable domain EPEVTQTPSHQVTQMGQEVILRCVPISNHLYFYWYRQILGQKVEFLVSFYNNEISEKSEIFDDQFSVERPDGSNFTLKIRSTKLEDSAMYFCASSLDFNEQFFGPGTRLTVL.

This clonotype showed up many times. This sequence joins TRBV7-9 and TRBJ2-1; D is perhaps TRBD2 (6 bases). Germline V gene lookup returns CDR1 SEHNR and CDR2 FQNEAQ (reference sequence). The V end was cut by 3 bases, the J end by 5 bases, with 11 bases between. CDR3 length: 14 residues. The CDR3 loop reads CASSFRDFDNEQFF. CDR3 DNA: TGTGCCAGCAGCTTCCGGGACTTCGACAATGAGCAGTTCTTC.

The sample holds many counts of this clonotype. This chain joins TRBV6-2 or TRBV6-3 and TRBJ2-6; D gene ambiguous. The CDR3 loop spans 14 amino acids. Germline CDR1 reads MNHEY; CDR2 reads SVGEGT. Trimming removed 2 bases from V and 0 bases from J, with 2 bases in between. The CDR3 here is CASSYSSGANVLTF. The DNA of the CDR3 is TGTGCCAGCAGTTACAGCTCTGGGGCCAACGTCCTGACTTTC.

This clonotype was seen many times. The genes are TRBV29-1 and TRBJ2-7; perhaps TRBD2 as D (5 bases). Trimming took 7 bases from V and 1 from J, leaving 14 bases between them. Germline CDR1 reads SQVTM; CDR2 reads ANQGSEA. The CDR3 has 13 amino acids. This chain's CDR3 is CSGREPPSYEQYF. As DNA, the CDR3 is TGCAGCGGAAGGGAGCCCCCTTCCTACGAGCAGTACTTC.

This chain uses TRBV28 with TRBJ2-1, with 9 bases aligning to TRBD2. Trimming cost V 3 bases and J 5 bases; bases outside gene matches: 11. The CDR3 is 17 amino acids. Germline CDR1 and CDR2: MDHEN and SYDVKM. CDR3 region: CASSFRLAGKAHNEQFF. As DNA, the CDR3 is TGTGCCAGCAGTTTTAGGCTAGCGGGAAAAGCCCACAATGAGCAGTTCTTC.

A few counts support this clonotype. This chain connects TRBV3-1 to TRBJ1-3; 9 bases match TRBD1. The CDR3 is 14 amino acids. Germline-derived CDR1 and CDR2 are LGHDT and YNNKEL (reference sequence). Trimming took 4 bases from V and 8 from J; bases not matched to a gene: 6. In DNA, the CDR3 is TGTGCCAGCAGCCCCCGGGACAGGGTGGACACCATATATTTT. Translating gives CASSPRDRVDTIYF.

The chain has TRBV19 and TRBJ1-5, with D perhaps TRBD1 (5 bases). Per the germline V gene, CDR1 is LNHDA and CDR2 is SQIVND (reference sequence). The CDR3 loop spans 16 amino acids. The V and J ends lost 5 bases and 10 bases respectively, with 24 bases between them. This CDR3 is CASSPRGGANIKPQHF. Written as DNA, the CDR3 is TGTGCCAGTAGTCCCCGGGGAGGGGCTAATATAAAACCCCAGCATTTT. Full variable domain (rest looked up from reference TRBV19 and TRBJ1-5): DGGITQSPKYLFRKEGQNVTLSCEQNLNHDAMYWYRQDPGQGLRLIYYSQIVNDFQKGDIAEGYSVSREKKESFPLTVTSAQKNPTAFYLCASSPRGGANIKPQHFGDGTRLSIL.

The table lists this clonotype with many counts. The chain employs TRBV6-2 or TRBV6-3 and TRBJ2-7, with TRBD2 as a possible D gene (6 bases). The germline CDR1 and CDR2 sequences are MNHEY and SVGEGT. There are 12 residues in the CDR3. V dropped 8 bases and J dropped 6 bases, with 14 bases sitting between them. The CDR3 nucleotides read TGTGCCAGCTCTCGTGGGGGAGGCGAGCAGTACTTC. It yields the protein CASSRGGGEQYF.

V usage is TRBV12-5 and J usage is TRBJ2-2; TRBD2 is a possible D gene (5 bases). Germline V gene sequence: CDR1 LGHNT, CDR2 FRNRAP. The CDR3 length is 16 residues. V lost 0 bases to trimming and J lost 5 bases, with 13 bases between them. CDR3 nucleotides: TGTGCTAGTGGTTTGGTATTGGCGCCGGGGACCGGGGAGCTGTTTTTT. It is translated as CASGLVLAPGTGELFF.

This clonotype was seen many times. The CDR3 bases are TGTGCCAGCAGTCCGGGACAGGGGGCAAGGGAGCAGTACTTC. This gives the protein CASSPGQGAREQYF. The V call is TRBV28, the J call TRBJ2-7, with 12 positions matching TRBD1. CDR1 and CDR2 (germline): MDHEN, SYDVKM. This CDR3 is built from 14 residues. The trim removed 5 bases at V and 7 bases at J, leaving 6 bases unmatched.

The rearrangement uses TRBV5-5 and TRBJ2-7, with 8 bases matching TRBD1. The V gene end was trimmed by 3 bases and the J gene end by 0 bases; junction bases not matched to a gene: 5. The CDR3 runs to 15 residues. Germline CDR1 reads SGHKS; CDR2 reads YYEKEE (reference sequence). CDR3 region: CASSYRTGFSYEQYF. CDR3 sequence (DNA): TGTGCCAGCAGCTACCGGACAGGGTTCTCCTACGAGCAGTACTTC.

This clonotype was observed at least ten times. The genes are TRBV7-2 and TRBJ2-1; tentative D call: TRBD2 (5 bases). CDR3 size: 14 residues. V gave up 5 bases and J gave up 3 bases, with 11 bases separating them. Germline CDR1 and CDR2: SGHTA and FQGNSA. CDR3 protein: CASSHPTSYNEQFF. For the CDR3, the DNA is TGTGCCAGCAGCCATCCTACTAGCTACAATGAGCAGTTCTTC. The whole variable domain, remainder taken from reference TRBV7-2 and TRBJ2-1, is GAGVSQSPSNKVTEKGKDVELRCDPISGHTALYWYRQSLGQGLEFLIYFQGNSAPDKSGLPSDRFSAERTGGSVSTLTIQRTQQEDSAVYLCASSHPTSYNEQFFGPGTRLTVL.